This entry lists 21 T cell receptor beta chains sequenced from one sample in a study of cytomegalovirus exposure and HLA in healthy donors. Vbeta (60) and Jbeta (13) primers were used in the PCR. Generated by immunoSEQ multiplex PCR, the TCRdb table keeps only in-frame clones and is missing some. The sample records over 75,000 clones, approximately 80% being singletons. The specimen was PBMCs. These receptors all come from a man aged 25-45 years in good health and CMV-seropositive.

The rearrangement links TRBV7-8 to TRBJ2-7; D is ambiguous. The CDR3 runs 13 residues. CDR1 is SGHVS and CDR2 is FQNEAQ in the germline V gene. Trimming took off 0 bases at V and 4 bases at J, with 7 bases between the two ends. As DNA, the CDR3 is TGTGCCAGCAGCTTAGCGGAGCAATACGAGCAGTACTTC. Translation gives CASSLAEQYEQYF.

In this sample, this clone turned up once. V gene TRBV10-2 combines with J gene TRBJ2-2, with a tentative D call TRBD2 (5 bases). CDR1 is WSHSY and CDR2 is SAAADI in the germline V gene. This CDR3 is 12 amino acids long. V gave up 5 bases and J gave up 8 bases, with 9 bases separating them. The DNA of the CDR3 is TGCGCCAGCAGTAGGGAGACGGGGGAGCTGTTTTTT. It encodes CASSRETGELFF.

V usage is TRBV28 and J usage is TRBJ1-1, with D maybe TRBD1 (6 bases). Germline CDR1 is MDHEN and CDR2 is SYDVKM. V gave up 4 bases and J gave up 5 bases, with 20 bases separating them. CDR3 length: 16 amino acids. The CDR3 coding sequence is TGTGCCAGCAGTTCTGTACAGGGTCCCAGGGATACTGAAGCTTTCTTT. It encodes CASSSVQGPRDTEAFF.

V is TRBV30 and J is TRBJ1-4; the D is unclear. This CDR3 has 13 residues. In germline, CDR1 is GTSNPN, CDR2 SVGIG (reference sequence). Trimming left V 8 bases short and J 0 bases short, with 10 bases between. As DNA, the CDR3 is TGTGCCGCGAACGGGGCAACTAATGAAAAACTGTTTTTT. Protein product: CAANGATNEKLFF.

This chain joins TRBV5-1 and TRBJ2-2; TRBD2 might be the D (6 bases). Germline V lookup: CDR1 SGHRS, CDR2 YFSETQ. The CDR3 is 16 residues long. Trimming stripped 4 bases from V and 4 bases from J, with 17 bases between. CDR3 sequence (DNA): TGCGCCAGCAGCCAGGGACTGCCAGCGGGCACCGGGGAGCTGTTTTTT. Its translation: CASSQGLPAGTGELFF.

J is TRBJ2-7 and V is TRBV5-1; possibly TRBD2 for D (6 bases). The CDR3 is 15 residues long. The ends were cut back, 4 bases at V and 2 bases at J, with 16 bases in the middle. From germline, CDR1 is SGHRS and CDR2 YFSETQ. CDR3 nucleotide sequence: TGCGCCAGCAGCCTGGCCGGGACTTATCCCTACGAGCAGTACTTC. Amino acids: CASSLAGTYPYEQYF.

The chain is built from TRBV7-9 and TRBJ2-5; D is unclear. The J call may be in error: the DNA end matches TRBJ2-7 better. The V gene's germline CDR1 is SEHNR and CDR2 FQNEAQ (reference sequence). CDR3 size: 12 residues. CDR3 nucleotides: TGTGCCAGCAGCTTAGCCACCTACGAGCAGTACTTC. It specifies CASSLATYEQYF.

J is TRBJ1-4 and V is TRBV7-2; 12 bases line up with TRBD1. Losses at the gene ends were 5 bases for V and 8 bases for J; bases not matched to a gene: 9. This CDR3 is 16 amino acids long. The germline V gene has CDR1 SGHTA and CDR2 FQGNSA. The CDR3 DNA reads as TGTGCCAGCAGCCCCGGGACAGGGGGCGTTTGGGAAAAACTGTTTTTT. Translated, it gives CASSPGTGGVWEKLFF.

The chain uses TRBV6-5 and TRBJ2-2; 7 nucleotides agree with TRBD1. V was clipped by 6 bases and J by 0 bases; unmatched bases: 4. Germline V gene sequence: CDR1 MNHEY, CDR2 SVGAGI. The CDR3 sequence is 15 residues long. The CDR3 sequence is CASSPGTANTGELFF. The CDR3 bases are TGTGCCAGCAGCCCCGGGACAGCGAACACCGGGGAGCTGTTTTTT.

The chain joins TRBV5-1 to TRBJ2-3, with TRBD2 matching over 8 bases. The V gene end was trimmed by 0 bases and the J gene end by 2 bases; junction bases not matched to a gene: 17. This CDR3 is built from 20 residues. The germline CDR1 and CDR2 sequences are SGHRS and YFSETQ. This chain's CDR3 is CASSLEGSGKQSRFTDTQYF. Written as DNA, the CDR3 is TGCGCCAGCAGCTTGGAAGGTAGCGGGAAACAGTCCAGATTCACAGATACGCAGTATTTT.

The rearrangement joins TRBV29-1 to TRBJ1-4; no clear D gene. V was shortened by 5 bases and J by 4 bases, with 8 bases between the two germline ends. This CDR3 is 12 amino acids long. CDR1 is SQVTM and CDR2 is ANQGSEA in the germline V gene. The CDR3 bases are TGCAGCGTTAAACGAGATAATGAAAAACTGTTTTTT. Translated, it gives CSVKRDNEKLFF.

This chain joins TRBV7-9 and TRBJ2-1; 10 nucleotides match TRBD2. In germline, CDR1 is SEHNR, CDR2 FQNEAQ (reference sequence). This CDR3 spans 17 amino acids. V trimming: 1 base; J trimming: 6 bases; junction bases outside the gene matches: 9. This chain's CDR3 is CASSLGGLAGVGNEQFF. CDR3 DNA sequence: TGTGCCAGCAGCTTAGGGGGTCTAGCGGGAGTAGGCAATGAGCAGTTCTTC. Full variable domain (rest looked up from reference TRBV7-9 and TRBJ2-1): DTGVSQNPRHKITKRGQNVTFRCDPISEHNRLYWYRQTLGQGPEFLTYFQNEAQLEKSRLLSDRFSAERPKGSFSTLEIQRTEQGDSAMYLCASSLGGLAGVGNEQFFGPGTRLTVL.

As regards this clone: A read error may produce the germline difference seen at one junction end. This same CDR3 is encoded by further DNA sequences in the sample. The chain uses TRBV7-9 and TRBJ2-7; D remains ambiguous. Germline assignment: CDR1 SEHNR and CDR2 FQNEAQ (reference sequence). The length of the CDR3 is 12 residues. CDR3 protein: CSSSITSTEQYF. For the CDR3, the DNA is TGTTCCAGCAGTATAACCTCGACTGAGCAGTACTTC. Full variable domain (outside the CDR3, taken from reference TRBV7-9 and TRBJ2-7): DTGVSQNPRHKITKRGQNVTFRCDPISEHNRLYWYRQTLGQGPEFLTYFQNEAQLEKSRLLSDRFSAERPKGSFSTLEIQRTEQGDSAMYLCSSSITSTEQYFGPGTRLTVT.

This clone was detected a few times. The chain recombines TRBV28 with TRBJ1-5, with D possibly being TRBD1 (6 bases). CDR1 is MDHEN, CDR2 SYDVKM, per germline. The CDR3 has 15 residues. V was cut by 4 bases and J by 4 bases, with 14 bases left in between. The DNA of the CDR3 is TGTGCCAGCAGTTCCGCAGGGGCTAGAAATCAGCCCCAGCATTTT. It codes for CASSSAGARNQPQHF.

This clone was detected a few times. V usage is TRBV5-4 and J usage is TRBJ1-1; no reliable D call. The ends were cut back, 0 bases at V and 6 bases at J, with 18 bases in the middle. This CDR3 contains 16 residues. Germline CDR1 is SGHNT and CDR2 is YYREEE (reference sequence). The CDR3 here is CASSLDSPRTGPEAFF. The CDR3 nucleotides read TGTGCCAGCAGCTTGGACTCTCCACGAACGGGTCCTGAAGCTTTCTTT.

J is TRBJ2-2 and V is TRBV5-6; 7 bases align to TRBD2. Germline CDR1 SGHDT, CDR2 YYEEEE. The CDR3 sequence is 16 residues long. The J segment lost 1 base and the V segment lost 0 bases, leaving 3 bases of the junction unmatched. Written as DNA, the CDR3 is TGTGCCAGCAGCTTGGCGCTAGCGGAGAACACCGGGGAGCTGTTTTTT. Translated, it gives CASSLALAENTGELFF.

The table lists this clone with a few counts. This chain uses TRBV6-1 with TRBJ1-4, with a possible D match to TRBD1 (5 bases). The CDR3 extends over 15 amino acids. V was shortened by 2 bases and J by 8 bases, with 15 bases between the two germline ends. Germline values: CDR1 MNHNS, CDR2 SASEGT. The CDR3 DNA sequence: TGTGCCAGCAGTGAACGTCGGACATCGGAGGAAAAACTGTTTTTT. Translated: CASSERRTSEEKLFF.

This clone has more than one count but fewer than ten. The CDR3 bases are TGTGCCAGCAGGCTTCAGGGCCCGAACACTGAAGCTTTCTTT. The encoded protein is CASRLQGPNTEAFF. The chain employs TRBV5-4 and TRBJ1-1; possible D gene TRBD1, 5 bases. Trimming pared 5 bases from V and 1 base from J, leaving 12 bases between. Germline CDR1 and CDR2: SGHNT and YYREEE (reference sequence). This CDR3 has 14 residues.

The chain is built from TRBV2 and TRBJ2-7; D not certain. Germline CDR1 is SNHLY and CDR2 is FYNNEI. The CDR3 is 15 residues long. The V end lost 7 bases, the J end lost 3 bases, and 19 bases lay between the germline ends. The CDR3 region has the DNA TGTGCCAGCACCACGCCGGCGCGAAACTACTACGAGCAGTACTTC. Its protein is CASTTPARNYYEQYF.

The genes are TRBV11-3 and TRBJ2-5; the match to TRBD2 covers 11 bases. CDR1 and CDR2 from the germline V gene are SGHNT and YENEEA. The length of the CDR3 is 16 residues. V lost 5 bases and J lost 5; bases outside the gene matches: 10. CDR3 sequence: CASSTTGTSGGETQYF. CDR3 sequence (DNA): TGTGCCAGCAGCACCACCGGGACTAGCGGAGGGGAGACCCAGTACTTC.

The chain links TRBV29-1 to TRBJ2-1; 12 nucleotides match TRBD2. The CDR3 has 15 residues. V was pared by 7 bases and J by 5 bases, with 9 bases of the junction left unmatched. CDR1 and CDR2 (germline): SQVTM, ANQGSEA. The CDR3 sequence is CSGRPLAGGNNEQFF. CDR3 nucleotides: TGCAGCGGCAGACCCCTAGCGGGGGGGAACAATGAGCAGTTCTTC.